This T cell receptor beta chain was captured in a study of Ad26.COV2.S vaccination and SARS-CoV-2 variants. Whole-study context: Each vaccinee took Ad26.COV2.S intramuscularly, once or twice 56 days apart.

Study-wide findings and caveats: Comparable non-spike TCR breadth was observed in vaccine and placebo recipients.

This CDR3 is 16 amino acids long. Germline V gene data show CDR1 as LGHNA and CDR2 as YSLEER. The V end lost 0 bases, the J end lost 2 bases, and 14 bases lay between the germline ends. About this clone: Its antigen remains unknown.

TCRdb's table, derived via immunoSEQ multiplex PCR, lists solely in-frame clones and lacks some. The table shows some 410,000 clones, with about nine tenths occurring only once. Treatment: around 19 received Ad26.COV2.S at low or high dose, single or two shots; about 5 received placebo; per-sample allocation not given. The samples were gathered on day 63 after the first injection of vaccine or placebo. This chain joins TRBV4-3 and TRBJ2-7, with D perhaps matching TRBD1 (5 bases). The source was peripheral blood, collected in a trial of Ad26.COV2.S vaccine versus placebo. The receptor's source is a person aged 18-60 years who received the Ad26.COV2.S COVID-19 vaccine or a placebo. CDR3: CASSQERSRAAYEQYF. For the CDR3, the DNA is TGCGCCAGCAGCCAAGAAAGGAGCAGGGCTGCCTACGAGCAGTACTTC.